The 4 T cell receptor beta chains below come from one sample, sequenced in a study of CD8+ T cells in alopecia areata. RNA extraction and reverse transcription yielded cDNA as sequencing template. The protocol was immunoSEQ multiplex PCR, while the TCRdb copy is restricted to in-frame clones and leaves out a portion. The table lists about 160,000 clones, around 71% of them singletons, with roughly 0.85% in the top ten. As for treatment: oral pan-JAK inhibitor, 5-10 mg twice daily. The starting material was CD4+ T cells sorted from blood, obtained at week 4, from a patient treated with tofacitinib. These receptors came from a human donor with alopecia areata.

By frequency in the sample, this clone is medium-sized. Within the sample, other DNA sequences also encode this same CDR3. This chain uses TRBV6-1 with TRBJ1-4; D may be TRBD1 (6 bases). CDR1 MNHNS and CDR2 SASEGT come from the germline V gene. This CDR3 is 14 amino acids long. Trimming cost V 6 bases and J 0 bases, with 8 bases left between them. The CDR3 DNA reads as TGTGCCAGCAGCGGGGGCGCAACTAATGAAAAACTGTTTTTT. Its protein is CASSGGATNEKLFF.

The chain uses TRBV6-1 and TRBJ1-5; D gene ambiguous. Germline values: CDR1 MNHNS, CDR2 SASEGT. Trimming took off 4 bases at V and 1 base at J, with 14 bases between the two ends. The CDR3 is 16 residues long. The CDR3 DNA reads TGTGCCAGCAGTGGCGGGAGGTCGGGCAGCAATCAGCCCCAGCATTTT. The encoded protein is CASSGGRSGSNQPQHF.

This sequence joins TRBV30 and TRBJ1-1, with TRBD1 matching over 10 bases. Germline CDR1 reads GTSNPN; CDR2 reads SVGIG (reference sequence). This CDR3 comprises 15 residues. The junction had 8 bases not matched to a gene; V was cut back by 2 bases and J by 5 bases. Written as DNA, the CDR3 is TGTGCCTGGAGTCATTCCGGGACAGGGGTTACTGAAGCTTTCTTT. It encodes CAWSHSGTGVTEAFF. Drawing the rest from reference TRBV30 and TRBJ1-1, the complete variable domain is SQTIHQWPATLVQPVGSPLSLECTVEGTSNPNLYWYRQAAGRGLQLLFYSVGIGQISSEVPQNLSASRPQDRQFILSSKKLLLSDSGFYLCAWSHSGTGVTEAFFGQGTRLTVV.

J is TRBJ1-2 and V is TRBV6-5, with D unresolved. Germline lookup yields CDR1 MNHEY and CDR2 SVGAGI. With 5 bases removed from V and 5 bases from J, the gap between germline ends came to 18 bases. This CDR3 is 15 amino acids long. The CDR3 sequence: CASSQSAPDPYGYTF. CDR3 in DNA: TGTGCCAGCAGTCAATCGGCTCCCGACCCGTATGGCTACACCTTC.